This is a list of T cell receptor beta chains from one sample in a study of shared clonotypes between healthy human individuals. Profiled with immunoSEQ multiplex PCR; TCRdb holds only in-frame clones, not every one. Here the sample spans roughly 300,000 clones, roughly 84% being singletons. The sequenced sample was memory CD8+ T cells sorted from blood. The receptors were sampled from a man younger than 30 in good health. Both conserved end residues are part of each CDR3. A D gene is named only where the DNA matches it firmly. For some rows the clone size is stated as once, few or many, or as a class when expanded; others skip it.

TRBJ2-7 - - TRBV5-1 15 CASSLVSATSYEQYF TGCGCCAGCAGCTTGGTGAGCGCCACCTCCTACGAGCAGTACTTC
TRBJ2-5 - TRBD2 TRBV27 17 CASSIIPFSGSKQTQYF TGTGCCAGCAGCATTATCCCCTTTAGCGGGAGTAAACAGACCCAGTACTTC
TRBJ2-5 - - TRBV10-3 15 CAISESGAAQETQYF TGTGCCATCAGTGAGTCGGGGGCAGCACAAGAGACCCAGTACTTC
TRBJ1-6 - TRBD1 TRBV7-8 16 CASSFEGAAYNSPLHF TGTGCCAGCAGCTTCGAGGGGGCTGCCTATAATTCACCCCTCCACTTT
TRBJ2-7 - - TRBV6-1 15 CASSDQGFLAYEQYF TGTGCCAGCAGTGATCAGGGTTTTTTAGCTTACGAGCAGTACTTC
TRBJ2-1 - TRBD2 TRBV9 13 CASSVGGSGEQFF TGTGCCAGCAGCGTCGGCGGGAGCGGTGAGCAGTTCTTC
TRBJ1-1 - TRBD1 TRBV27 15 CASSSTTGVLTEAFF TGTGCCAGCAGTTCTACGACAGGGGTTCTAACTGAAGCTTTCTTT
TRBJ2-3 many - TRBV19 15 CASSIDHDSTDTQYF TGTGCCAGTAGTATAGACCATGACAGCACAGATACGCAGTATTTT
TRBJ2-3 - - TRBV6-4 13 CASSDDLTDTQYF TGTGCCAGCAGTGACGATCTCACAGATACGCAGTATTTT
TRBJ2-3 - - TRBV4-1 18 CASSPRVGTPFPTDTQYF TGCGCCAGCAGTCCAAGGGTCGGGACACCCTTCCCCACAGATACGCAGTATTTT
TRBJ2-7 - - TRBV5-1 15 CASSLALGQTYEQYF TGCGCCAGCAGCTTGGCCTTGGGCCAAACCTACGAGCAGTACTTC
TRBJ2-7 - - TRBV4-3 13 CASSRDWAYEQYF TGCGCCAGCAGCAGGGACTGGGCGTACGAGCAGTACTTC
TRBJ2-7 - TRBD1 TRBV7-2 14 CASSRGDRVSEQYF TGTGCCAGCAGCCGTGGGGACAGGGTGTCCGAGCAGTACTTC
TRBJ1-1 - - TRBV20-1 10 CSVLVTEAFF TGCAGCGTCCTAGTCACTGAAGCTTTCTTT
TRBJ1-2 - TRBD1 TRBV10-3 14 CAISDSTGDYGYTF TGTGCCATCAGTGATTCTACAGGGGACTATGGCTACACCTTC
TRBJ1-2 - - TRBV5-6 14 CASSLAGSRYGYTF TGTGCCAGCAGCTTGGCAGGGTCGAGGTATGGCTACACCTTC
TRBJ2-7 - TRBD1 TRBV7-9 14 CASSHPTGHYEQYF TGTGCCAGCAGTCACCCGACAGGGCACTACGAGCAGTACTTC
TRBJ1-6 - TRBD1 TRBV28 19 CASSYPYPGQGTYNSPLHF TGTGCCAGCAGTTACCCCTACCCGGGACAGGGAACATATAATTCACCCCTCCACTTT
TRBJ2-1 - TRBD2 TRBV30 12 CAWGPGGAEQFF TGTGCCTGGGGCCCCGGGGGGGCTGAGCAGTTCTTC
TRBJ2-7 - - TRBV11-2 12 CASSFGGYEQYF TGTGCCAGCAGCTTCGGAGGATACGAGCAGTACTTC
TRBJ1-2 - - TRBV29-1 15 CSVEGIESPNYGYTF TGCAGCGTTGAAGGAATCGAATCCCCTAACTATGGCTACACCTTC
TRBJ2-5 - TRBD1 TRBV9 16 CASSVSRDRDLQTQYF TGTGCCAGCAGCGTGAGCCGGGACAGAGACCTACAGACCCAGTACTTC
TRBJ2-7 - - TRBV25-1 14 CASSYQLTPYEQYF TGTGCCAGCAGTTATCAATTAACCCCTTACGAGCAGTACTTC
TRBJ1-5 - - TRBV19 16 CASSIRPLSSNQPQHF TGTGCCAGTAGTATCCGTCCGCTATCCAGCAATCAGCCCCAGCATTTT
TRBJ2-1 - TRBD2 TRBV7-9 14 CASRLPGLLNEQFF TGTGCCAGCAGATTGCCGGGACTACTAAATGAGCAGTTCTTC
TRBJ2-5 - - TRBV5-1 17 CASSPNIVPRAQETQYF TGCGCCAGCAGCCCAAATATCGTCCCGCGGGCCCAAGAGACCCAGTACTTC
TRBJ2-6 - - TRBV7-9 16 CASSLGAVLGANVLTF TGTGCCAGCAGCTTAGGAGCAGTTCTGGGGGCCAACGTCCTGACTTTC
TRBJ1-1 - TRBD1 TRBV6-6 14 CASSSGQGSIEAFF TGTGCCAGCAGTTCGGGACAGGGGAGTATTGAAGCTTTCTTT
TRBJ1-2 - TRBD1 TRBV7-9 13 CASSPNTGGENTF TGTGCCAGCAGCCCCAATACAGGGGGGGAAAACACCTTC
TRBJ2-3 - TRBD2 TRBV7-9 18 CASSPGVAGGYYTDTQYF TGTGCCAGCAGCCCCGGAGTAGCGGGGGGATACTACACAGATACGCAGTATTTT
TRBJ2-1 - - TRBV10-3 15 CAISESGQGLNEQFF TGTGCCATCAGTGAGTCGGGGCAGGGGTTGAATGAGCAGTTCTTC